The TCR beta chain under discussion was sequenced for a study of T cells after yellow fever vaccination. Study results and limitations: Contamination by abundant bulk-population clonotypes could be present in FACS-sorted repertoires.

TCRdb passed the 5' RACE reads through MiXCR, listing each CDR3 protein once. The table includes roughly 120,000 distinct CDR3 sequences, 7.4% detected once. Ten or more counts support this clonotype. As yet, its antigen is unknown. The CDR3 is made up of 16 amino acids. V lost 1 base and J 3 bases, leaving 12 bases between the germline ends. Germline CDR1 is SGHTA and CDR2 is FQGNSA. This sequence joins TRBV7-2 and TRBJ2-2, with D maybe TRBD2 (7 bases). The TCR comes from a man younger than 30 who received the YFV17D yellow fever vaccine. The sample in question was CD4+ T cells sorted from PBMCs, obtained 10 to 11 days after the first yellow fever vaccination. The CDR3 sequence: CASSLVSGGYTGELFF. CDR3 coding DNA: TGTGCCAGCAGCTTAGTGTCGGGGGGCTACACCGGGGAGCTGTTTTTT.